The subject of this entry is one TCR beta chain. The target antigen is unknown. These data originate in a study of T-cell memory formation after mild COVID-19. About the research overall: TCR clusters were mostly confined to one donor each. Findings and limits, study-wide: Day 15 to 85 contracting clones showed balanced CD4/CD8; day 15 to 37 expanders favored CD4+. The study found contracting CD4+ clones mainly in CM and EM and contracting CD8+ clones in EMRA.

Libraries for TCRalpha and TCRbeta carried sample barcodes and unique molecular identifiers via 5'RACE. TCRdb re-called the 5' RACE reads with MiXCR, one entry per CDR3 protein. The table lists 400,000 or so distinct CDR3 sequences, roughly 21% of them singletons. The germline gives CDR1 SGHRS, CDR2 YFSETQ. The CDR3 is made up of 14 amino acids. V lost 4 bases, J lost 4 bases, and 14 bases lay in between. The material sequenced was PBMCs or a T cell subset sorted from them (not recorded which). This clonotype was obtained from an adult woman who had mild COVID-19 (a few samples of this study predate the infection). Cell type and time point are not known. V and J are TRBV5-1 and TRBJ2-5, with D perhaps given as TRBD1 or TRBD2 (5 bases each). CDR3 nucleotide sequence: TGCGCCAGCAGCCAATCGGGGCCGGGAGAGACCCAGTACTTC. Amino acids: CASSQSGPGETQYF.